These T cell receptor beta chains were read from a single sample in a study of blood T cell repertoires in COVID-19. Profiled with immunoSEQ multiplex PCR; TCRdb holds only in-frame clones, not every one. The table has roughly 250,000 clones, 84% seen once. Sequencing was done on a sample of peripheral blood. The source of these receptors is a man aged 45-65 years with active or convalescent COVID-19. The CDR3 runs from the conserved cysteine through the conserved F or W. The order of the fields is J gene, clone size, V gene, D gene, CDR3 DNA, CDR3 protein. D genes are given only for firm matches. The listing skips clone size in some rows; elsewhere it reads once, few, many or a size class.

>TRBJ1-2|.|TRBV28|TRBD1
TGTGCCAGCAGTCCCCCAGACAGGGGTTTTCTCGACTATGGCTACACCTTC
CASSPPDRGFLDYGYTF
>TRBJ1-2|.|TRBV19|TRBD1
TGTGCCACCCGGGACAGGGGGAGCTATGGCTACACCTTC
CATRDRGSYGYTF
>TRBJ2-7|.|TRBV6-5|.
TGTGCCAGCAGTTACGAGTACGAGCAGTACTTC
CASSYEYEQYF
>TRBJ1-2|once|TRBV6-5|TRBD1
TGTGCCAGCAGGCAGGGGGCCGGGGGCTACACCTTC
CASRQGAGGYTF
>TRBJ1-5|few|TRBV19|TRBD1
TGTGCCAGTAGTCCCCCGACAGGGGGGCCTCGCAATCAGCCCCAGCATTTT
CASSPPTGGPRNQPQHF
>TRBJ1-1|.|TRBV5-6|.
TGTGCCAGCAGCTTACAGGGACCGCTGGCTTTCTTT
CASSLQGPLAFF
>TRBJ1-2|.|TRBV29-1|.
TGCAGCGTAAGGACACCAAACTATGGCTACACCTTC
CSVRTPNYGYTF
>TRBJ2-7|.|TRBV19|TRBD1
TGTGCCAGTAGTACCTCTACGGGACAGGTACATTACGAGCAGTACTTC
CASSTSTGQVHYEQYF
>TRBJ1-2|.|TRBV4-3|TRBD1
TGCGCCAGCAGCCAAGATTCTACAGGGGTTGGCTACACCTTC
CASSQDSTGVGYTF
>TRBJ2-5|.|TRBV9|.
TGTGCCAGCGTAAGGGGCCAGGGGCTGCGAGAGACCCAGTACTTC
CASVRGQGLRETQYF
>TRBJ1-4|.|TRBV16|TRBD1
TGTGCCAGCAGCCAACCGGGACAGGGGGATGAAAAACTGTTTTTT
CASSQPGQGDEKLFF
>TRBJ1-1|.|TRBV28|TRBD1
TGTGCCAGCAGTCCGTCCGCAGGGGGGTACACTGAAGCTTTCTTT
CASSPSAGGYTEAFF
>TRBJ2-1|.|TRBV30|TRBD2
TGTGCCTGGAGGGCGGGACTAAGAAATGAGCAGTTCTTC
CAWRAGLRNEQFF
>TRBJ1-1|.|TRBV20-1|TRBD1
TGCAGTGCTAGTATCTTACAGGGGAGTTTTGAAGCTTTCTTT
CSASILQGSFEAFF
>TRBJ1-6|once|TRBV19|TRBD1
TGTGCCAGTAGCGGGGGTCCAGGGGGAGATTCACCCCTCCACTTT
CASSGGPGGDSPLHF
>TRBJ2-7|.|TRBV9|.
TGTGCCAGCAGCGTAGCGCCAGCCTACGAGCAGTACTTC
CASSVAPAYEQYF
>TRBJ1-2|.|TRBV25-1|TRBD1
TGTGCCAGCAGTGAATCGATCTGGACAGGGATTGGGTATGGCTACACCTTC
CASSESIWTGIGYGYTF
>TRBJ2-6|.|TRBV9|.
TGTGCCAGCAGCCCGGGTGCTGGGGCCAACGTCCTGACTTTC
CASSPGAGANVLTF
>TRBJ1-1|.|TRBV5-1|.
TGCGCCAGCAGCTTGGAGCGGGTAGGCACTGAAGCTTTCTTT
CASSLERVGTEAFF
>TRBJ1-2|.|TRBV6-1|.
TGTGCCAGCAGTGACCTTATCGACTATGGCTACACCTTC
CASSDLIDYGYTF
>TRBJ2-5|.|TRBV28|TRBD1
TGTGCCAGCAGTCCCGGAGCAGGGGGCTTCCAAGAGACCCAGTACTTC
CASSPGAGGFQETQYF
>TRBJ2-5|.|TRBV7-9|.
TGTGCCAGCAGCCCCCAACTAGGGCGTCCAGAGACCCAGTACTTC
CASSPQLGRPETQYF
>TRBJ1-1|few|TRBV6-5|.
TGTGCCAGCAGAAGCCAGGTCGGGAACACTGAAGCTTTCTTT
CASRSQVGNTEAFF
>TRBJ2-1|.|TRBV7-9|TRBD2
TGTGCCAGCAGCTTAGGGGAGGGACTAGCGGTAGGAGAGCAGTTCTTC
CASSLGEGLAVGEQFF
>TRBJ1-5|.|TRBV19|TRBD1
TGTGCCAGTAGGACCGGACAGGGAGGCAATCAGCCCCAGCATTTT
CASRTGQGGNQPQHF
>TRBJ1-4|.|TRBV10-3|.
TGTGCCATCTCCAGACAAGTAGGTGAAAAACTGTTTTTT
CAISRQVGEKLFF
>TRBJ2-1|.|TRBV7-2|.
TGTGCCAGCACACCCGGGACTTCTGCCTACAATGAGCAGTTCTTC
CASTPGTSAYNEQFF
>TRBJ1-1|.|TRBV7-2|.
TGTGCCAGCAGCTTAGATGGAGGAGGCACTGAAGCTTTCTTT
CASSLDGGGTEAFF
>TRBJ2-1|.|TRBV3-1/TRBV3-2|TRBD1
TGTGCCAGCAGCCAAGGGCCTGCCTCAGGGGGCTCCTACAATGAGCAGTTCTTC
CASSQGPASGGSYNEQFF
>TRBJ1-6|once|TRBV7-9|TRBD1
TGTGCCAGCAGCGGGGACAGCTGGAATTCACCCCTCCACTTT
CASSGDSWNSPLHF
>TRBJ2-7|.|TRBV30|.
TGTGCCTGGAGTGTCCTCTCCGAGCAGTACTTC
CAWSVLSEQYF
>TRBJ1-1|.|TRBV14|TRBD1
TGTGCCAGCAGCCGTAGACAGGGGAGCACTGAAGCTTTCTTT
CASSRRQGSTEAFF
>TRBJ1-6|.|TRBV7-2|.
TGTGCCAGCAGCCCGGACTGGTCGGGTCCCCTCCACTTT
CASSPDWSGPLHF
>TRBJ1-1|.|TRBV3-1/TRBV3-2|TRBD1
TGTGCCAGCAGCCAAGATCGCAGGGGGGAACCTGAAGCTTTCTTT
CASSQDRRGEPEAFF
>TRBJ1-2|few|TRBV25-1|.
TGTGCCAGCAGGCTACTGGAGGGGGGCTACACCTTC
CASRLLEGGYTF
>TRBJ2-1|.|TRBV29-1|TRBD2
TGCAGCGTGGTTAGCGGGGGCCTTTACAATGAGCAGTTCTTC
CSVVSGGLYNEQFF
>TRBJ2-5|.|TRBV5-8|TRBD1
TGTGCCAGCAGTCGGGACAGAACCGAGACCCAGTACTTC
CASSRDRTETQYF
>TRBJ2-7|.|TRBV29-1|TRBD2
TGCAGCGTGAAGACTAGCGGGGCGGGAGAGCAGTACTTC
CSVKTSGAGEQYF
>TRBJ2-3|.|TRBV12-1|.
TGTGCCAGCAGCTTTTCTCTAGCGGGGGGCCAAATCCCAAGCACAGATACGCAGTATTTT
CASSFSLAGGQIPSTDTQYF
>TRBJ1-3|few|TRBV28|.
TGTGCCAGCAGTTTATTCATGGCAGGGCCCTCTGGAAACACCATATATTTT
CASSLFMAGPSGNTIYF
>TRBJ2-7|.|TRBV6-1|TRBD2
TGTGCCAGCAGTGACCTAGCGGGGGGGATAACCTACGAGCAGTACTTC
CASSDLAGGITYEQYF
>TRBJ1-6|.|TRBV30|TRBD1
TGTGCCTGGAGTGTAGGGACAGGGGAATCACCCCTCCACTTT
CAWSVGTGESPLHF
>TRBJ2-7|.|TRBV19|TRBD2
TGTGCCAGTAGTGCCACCGGGACTACCTACGAGCAGTACTTC
CASSATGTTYEQYF
>TRBJ2-1|.|TRBV9|.
TGTGCCAGCAGCGTAGGGAGCAGGGTGAATGAGCAGTTCTTC
CASSVGSRVNEQFF
>TRBJ2-7|once|TRBV6-1|.
TGTGCCAGCAGTGAGTATGCAGGGAATTACGAGCAGTACTTC
CASSEYAGNYEQYF
>TRBJ2-7|.|TRBV4-1|TRBD1
TGCGCCAGCAGCCAAGTACAGGACAGGTTCCCCCACGAGCAGTACTTC
CASSQVQDRFPHEQYF
>TRBJ2-1|.|TRBV6-5|.
TGTGCCAGCAGTTACTCGAGGAGGCAGGAGTTCTTC
CASSYSRRQEFF
>TRBJ1-1|few|TRBV5-6|.
TGTGCCAGCAGCGAACATTGGAACACTGAAGCTTTCTTT
CASSEHWNTEAFF
>TRBJ1-1|.|TRBV29-1|.
TGCAGCGTGGCCCGGGGAGGGAACACTGAAGCTTTCTTT
CSVARGGNTEAFF
>TRBJ2-1|.|TRBV11-1|TRBD1
TGTGCCAGCAGCTTAGGGGACAGAGGGGCCTACAATGAGCAGTTCTTC
CASSLGDRGAYNEQFF
>TRBJ1-4|.|TRBV5-1|.
TGCGCCAGCAGCTTGAATTGGCGGAACGATGAAAAACTGTTTTTT
CASSLNWRNDEKLFF
>TRBJ2-2|.|TRBV7-9|TRBD2
TGTGCCAGCAGCTTAACCCGGGGGGCGAACACCGGGGAGCTGTTTTTT
CASSLTRGANTGELFF
>TRBJ1-6|.|TRBV11-2|.
TGTGCCAGCAGACTCACCGGGGATTCACCCCTCCACTTT
CASRLTGDSPLHF
>TRBJ2-2|.|TRBV5-1|TRBD2
TGCGCCAGCAGCTTGGGGGAGCGGGGGGGCCGAGGCACCGGGGAGCTGTTTTTT
CASSLGERGGRGTGELFF